Listed below are T cell receptor beta chains from one sample, sequenced in a study of blood T cells in healthy people across ages. MiXCR, run by TCRdb on the 5' RACE reads, gives a single entry per CDR3 protein. The repertoire holds 1.5 million or so distinct CDR3 sequences, with 42% as singletons. The sequenced material came from blood. These receptors all come from a woman under 30 in good health. Both conserved end residues are part of each CDR3. The order of the fields is V gene, D gene, clone size, J gene, CDR3 DNA, CDR3 protein. D genes are given only for firm matches. The size of a clone is reported for some rows only, either as once, few or many, or as a class for expanded clones.

>TRBV18|TRBD1|few|TRBJ2-3
TGTGCCAGCTCACAGGGACAGGTTCCAGATACGCAGTATTTT
CASSQGQVPDTQYF
>TRBV5-1|NA|NA|TRBJ1-1
TGCGCCAGCAGCCAGGAGATCTTCACGGCTGAAGCTTTCTTT
CASSQEIFTAEAFF
>TRBV3-1|NA|few|TRBJ2-3
TGTGCCAGCAGCCGCAGAAGTGGGACCACAGATACGCAGTATTTT
CASSRRSGTTDTQYF
>TRBV5-1|TRBD2|NA|TRBJ2-3
TGCGCCAGCAGCCCATTATCTAGCGGGGTTAGCACAGATACGCAGTATTTT
CASSPLSSGVSTDTQYF
>TRBV11-2|NA|NA|TRBJ2-7
TGTGCCAGCAGCCACAGTAGGGGCAGGGTGTTCGAGCAGTACTTC
CASSHSRGRVFEQYF
>TRBV28|NA|NA|TRBJ2-7
TGTGCCAGCAGTTTACCGGTTACAGCCTACGAGCAGTACTTC
CASSLPVTAYEQYF
>TRBV28|NA|NA|TRBJ1-4
TGTGCCAGCAGTGTCGGGGGTTTTTTCGAAAAACTGTTTTTT
CASSVGGFFEKLFF
>TRBV20-1|NA|NA|TRBJ1-6
TGCAGTGCTCGAGACAGGCTTAGGAACTCACCCCTCCACTTT
CSARDRLRNSPLHF
>TRBV6-1|NA|NA|TRBJ2-7
TGTGCCAGCAGCCGGACGGAAGAGACCCCCTACGAGCAGTACTTC
CASSRTEETPYEQYF
>TRBV3-1|NA|NA|TRBJ2-5
TGTGCCACATACGTACCGGGTCAAGAGACCCAGTACTTC
CATYVPGQETQYF
>TRBV29-1|NA|few|TRBJ1-1
TGCAGCGTTGATGATAGGAACACTGAAGCTTTCTTT
CSVDDRNTEAFF
>TRBV20-1|NA|few|TRBJ2-1
TGCAGTGCGAGGGGGGACGGACAGTTCTTC
CSARGDGQFF
>TRBV12-3/TRBV12-4|NA|NA|TRBJ1-3
TGTGCCAGCAGAAAGGGGGGAACTGGAAACACCATATATTTT
CASRKGGTGNTIYF
>TRBV28|NA|NA|TRBJ2-6
TGTGCCAGCAGTTCTAGTAACTCTGGGGCCAACGTCCTGACTTTC
CASSSSNSGANVLTF
>TRBV27|NA|few|TRBJ1-4
TGTGCCAGCAGTACCGACATTAATGAAAAACTGTTTTTT
CASSTDINEKLFF
>TRBV11-2|NA|NA|TRBJ2-7
TGTGCCAGCAGCTCAGGGGGAGGGGGCCGGGTGGAGGCCCAGTACTTC
CASSSGGGGRVEAQYF
>TRBV12-3/TRBV12-4|NA|few|TRBJ2-2
TGTGCCAGCAGTTTAGACTTCACCGGGGAGCTGTTTTTT
CASSLDFTGELFF
>TRBV6-6|TRBD1|few|TRBJ1-2
TGTGCCAGCAGTTACTCTAACCCCACGTCGGGACAGGGAGACTACACCTTC
CASSYSNPTSGQGDYTF
>TRBV6-2/TRBV6-3|NA|NA|TRBJ2-5
TGTGCCAGCAGTTACGCCGGCGGGACTCAAGAGACCCAGTACTTC
CASSYAGGTQETQYF
>TRBV11-1|TRBD2|few|TRBJ2-7
TGTGCCAGCGCGGGAGGAAACTACGAGCAGTACTTC
CASAGGNYEQYF
>TRBV6-5|TRBD1|few|TRBJ1-2
TGTGCCAGCAGTTACTCATCACAGGGGTACGGTGGCTACACCTTC
CASSYSSQGYGGYTF
>TRBV3-1|NA|NA|TRBJ2-4
TGTGCCAGCAGCCCCCCCGCGACCAAAAACATTCAGTACTTC
CASSPPATKNIQYF
>TRBV20-1|NA|NA|TRBJ2-7
TGCAGTGCTAGAGAGGGAGGGGGACAGATGTACGAGCAGTACTTC
CSAREGGGQMYEQYF
>TRBV12-3/TRBV12-4|TRBD2|NA|TRBJ2-5
TGTGCCAGCAGTCCCCCTCTAGCGGCCCAAGAGACCCAGTACTTC
CASSPPLAAQETQYF